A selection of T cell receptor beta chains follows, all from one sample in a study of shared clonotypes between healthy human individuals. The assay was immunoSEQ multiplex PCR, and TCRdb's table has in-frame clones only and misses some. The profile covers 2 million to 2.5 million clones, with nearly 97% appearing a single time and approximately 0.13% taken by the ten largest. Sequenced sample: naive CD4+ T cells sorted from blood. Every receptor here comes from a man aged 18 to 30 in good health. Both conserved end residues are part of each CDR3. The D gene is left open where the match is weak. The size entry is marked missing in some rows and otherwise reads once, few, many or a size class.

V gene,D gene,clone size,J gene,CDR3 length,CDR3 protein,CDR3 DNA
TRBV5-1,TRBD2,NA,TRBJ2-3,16,CASSPGTSEGADTQYF,TGCGCCAGCAGCCCGGGGACTAGCGAAGGCGCAGATACGCAGTATTTT
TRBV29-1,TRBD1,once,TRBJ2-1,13,CSVDRGRENEQFF,TGCAGCGTCGACAGGGGGCGAGAGAATGAGCAGTTCTTC
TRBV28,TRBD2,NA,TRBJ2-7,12,CASGTSGYEQYF,TGTGCCAGCGGGACTAGCGGGTACGAGCAGTACTTC
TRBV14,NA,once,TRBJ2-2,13,CASSLRGDGELFF,TGTGCCAGCAGCCTCAGGGGTGACGGGGAGCTGTTTTTT
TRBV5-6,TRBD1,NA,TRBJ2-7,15,CASIPQGTGNYEQYF,TGTGCCAGCATACCGCAGGGGACAGGGAACTACGAGCAGTACTTC
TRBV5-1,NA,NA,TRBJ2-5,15,CASSLVGQRQETQYF,TGCGCCAGCAGCTTGGTAGGCCAGCGACAAGAGACCCAGTACTTC
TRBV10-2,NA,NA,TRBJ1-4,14,CASSDVGGTEKLFF,TGCGCCAGCAGTGATGTAGGTGGAACTGAAAAACTGTTTTTT
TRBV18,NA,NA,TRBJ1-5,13,CASSPSRDQPQHF,TGTGCCAGCTCACCAAGCCGAGACCAGCCCCAGCATTTT
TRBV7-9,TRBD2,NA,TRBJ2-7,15,CASSNRLAGGNEQYF,TGTGCCAGCAGCAACCGACTAGCGGGAGGTAACGAGCAGTACTTC
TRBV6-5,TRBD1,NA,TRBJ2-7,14,CASSYIGQGYEQYF,TGTGCCAGCAGTTACATAGGACAGGGTTACGAGCAGTACTTC
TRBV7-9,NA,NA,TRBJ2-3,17,CASSLSFGERLRDTQYF,TGTGCCAGCAGCTTAAGTTTCGGGGAACGGTTACGAGATACGCAGTATTTT
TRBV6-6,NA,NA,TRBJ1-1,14,CASSGTGEGTEAFF,TGTGCCAGCAGCGGGACGGGAGAAGGAACTGAAGCTTTCTTT
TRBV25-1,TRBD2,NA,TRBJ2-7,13,CASSGSGRNEQYF,TGTGCCAGCAGTGGTAGCGGGAGAAACGAGCAGTACTTC
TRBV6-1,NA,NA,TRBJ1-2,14,CASSDPGINYGYTF,TGTGCCAGCAGTGATCCAGGAATTAACTATGGCTACACCTTC
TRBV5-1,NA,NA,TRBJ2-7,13,CASSLAGTREQYF,TGCGCCAGCAGCTTGGCGGGGACCCGCGAGCAGTACTTC
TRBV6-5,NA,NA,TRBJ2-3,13,CASSRGSTDTQYF,TGTGCCAGCAGTAGAGGGAGCACAGATACGCAGTATTTT
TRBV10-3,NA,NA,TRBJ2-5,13,CAISSGWGETQYF,TGTGCCATCAGCTCAGGTTGGGGGGAGACCCAGTACTTC
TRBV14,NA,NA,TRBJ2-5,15,CASGGRVSSQETQYF,TGTGCCAGCGGGGGAAGGGTTAGTTCCCAAGAGACCCAGTACTTC
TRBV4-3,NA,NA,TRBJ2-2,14,CASSQPGATGELFF,TGCGCCAGCAGCCAACCAGGGGCCACCGGGGAGCTGTTTTTT
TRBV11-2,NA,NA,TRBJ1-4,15,CASNQGTSTNEKLFF,TGTGCCAGCAATCAGGGGACCTCAACTAATGAAAAACTGTTTTTT
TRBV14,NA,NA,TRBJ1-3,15,CASSQAGSSGNTIYF,TGTGCCAGCAGCCAAGCCGGGAGCTCTGGAAACACCATATATTTT
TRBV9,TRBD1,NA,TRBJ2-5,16,CASSAKTGYVGETQYF,TGTGCCAGCAGCGCGAAGACAGGGTACGTGGGAGAGACCCAGTACTTC
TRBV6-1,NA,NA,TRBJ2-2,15,CASSEWMGNTGELFF,TGTGCCAGCAGTGAATGGATGGGAAACACCGGGGAGCTGTTTTTT
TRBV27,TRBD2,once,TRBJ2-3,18,CASSFRQGTSGWADTQYF,TGTGCCAGCAGTTTCCGTCAGGGGACTAGCGGGTGGGCAGATACGCAGTATTTT
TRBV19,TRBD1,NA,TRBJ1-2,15,CASSTRGQGHYGYTF,TGTGCCAGTAGTACAAGGGGACAGGGCCACTATGGCTACACCTTC
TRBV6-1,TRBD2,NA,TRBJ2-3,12,CASSVLTSGEYF,TGTGCCAGCAGTGTTCTAACTAGCGGGGAGTATTTT
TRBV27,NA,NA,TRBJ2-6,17,CASSFLGFRSGANVLTF,TGTGCCAGCAGTTTTTTGGGATTCCGGTCTGGGGCCAACGTCCTGACTTTC
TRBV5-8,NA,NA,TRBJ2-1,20,CASSLMSVRGFFGSYNEQFF,TGTGCCAGCAGCTTGATGTCCGTCAGGGGTTTTTTTGGCTCCTACAATGAGCAGTTCTTC
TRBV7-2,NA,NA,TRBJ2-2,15,CASSRFSTATGELFF,TGTGCCAGCAGCCGTTTTTCGACAGCGACCGGGGAGCTGTTTTTT
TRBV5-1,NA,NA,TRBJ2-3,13,CASREGSGDTQYF,TGCGCCAGCCGTGAGGGCAGTGGAGATACGCAGTATTTT
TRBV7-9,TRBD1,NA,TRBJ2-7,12,CASSRQGYEQYF,TGTGCCAGCAGCCGACAGGGCTACGAGCAGTACTTC
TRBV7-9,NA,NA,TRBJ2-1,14,CAGAPGGSYNEQFF,TGTGCCGGAGCCCCGGGCGGCTCCTACAATGAGCAGTTCTTC
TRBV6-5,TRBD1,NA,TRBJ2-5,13,CASNDRARETQYF,TGTGCCAGCAACGACAGGGCAAGGGAGACCCAGTACTTC
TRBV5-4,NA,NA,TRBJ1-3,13,CASSLVGGNTIYF,TGTGCCAGCAGCCTAGTCGGTGGAAACACCATATATTTT
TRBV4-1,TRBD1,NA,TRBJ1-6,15,CASSQGTGTRSPLHF,TGCGCCAGCAGCCAAGGGACAGGCACGCGTTCACCCCTCCACTTT
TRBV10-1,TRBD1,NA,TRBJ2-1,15,CASSSGQGFLGEQFF,TGCGCCAGCAGTTCGGGACAGGGGTTTCTAGGTGAGCAGTTCTTC
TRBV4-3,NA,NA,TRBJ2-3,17,CASSQDRGTFSTDTQYF,TGCGCCAGCAGCCAAGATAGAGGCACCTTTAGCACAGATACGCAGTATTTT
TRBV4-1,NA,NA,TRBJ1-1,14,CASSTVSMNTEAFF,TGCGCCAGCAGTACGGTTAGCATGAACACTGAAGCTTTCTTT
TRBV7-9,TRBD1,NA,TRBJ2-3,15,CASSTMTGGANTQYF,TGTGCCAGCAGCACGATGACAGGGGGCGCGAATACGCAGTATTTT
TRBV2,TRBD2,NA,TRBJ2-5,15,CASTAASGSQETQYF,TGTGCCAGCACGGCCGCTAGCGGGTCTCAAGAGACCCAGTACTTC